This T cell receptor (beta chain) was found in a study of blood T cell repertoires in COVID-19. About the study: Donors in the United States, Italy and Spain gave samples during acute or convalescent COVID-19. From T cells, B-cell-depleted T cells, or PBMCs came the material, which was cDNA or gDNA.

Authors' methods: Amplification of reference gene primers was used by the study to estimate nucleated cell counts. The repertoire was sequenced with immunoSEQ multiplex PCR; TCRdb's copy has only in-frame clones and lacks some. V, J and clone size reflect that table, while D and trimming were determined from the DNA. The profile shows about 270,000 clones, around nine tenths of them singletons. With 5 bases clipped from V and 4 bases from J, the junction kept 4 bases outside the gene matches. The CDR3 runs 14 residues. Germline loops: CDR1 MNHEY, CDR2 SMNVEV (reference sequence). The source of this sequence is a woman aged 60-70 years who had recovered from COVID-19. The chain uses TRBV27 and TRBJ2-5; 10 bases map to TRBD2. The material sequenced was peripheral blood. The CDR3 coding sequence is TGTGCCAGCAGTCAAAAGCGGGGGGGAGAGACCCAGTACTTC. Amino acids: CASSQKRGGETQYF.